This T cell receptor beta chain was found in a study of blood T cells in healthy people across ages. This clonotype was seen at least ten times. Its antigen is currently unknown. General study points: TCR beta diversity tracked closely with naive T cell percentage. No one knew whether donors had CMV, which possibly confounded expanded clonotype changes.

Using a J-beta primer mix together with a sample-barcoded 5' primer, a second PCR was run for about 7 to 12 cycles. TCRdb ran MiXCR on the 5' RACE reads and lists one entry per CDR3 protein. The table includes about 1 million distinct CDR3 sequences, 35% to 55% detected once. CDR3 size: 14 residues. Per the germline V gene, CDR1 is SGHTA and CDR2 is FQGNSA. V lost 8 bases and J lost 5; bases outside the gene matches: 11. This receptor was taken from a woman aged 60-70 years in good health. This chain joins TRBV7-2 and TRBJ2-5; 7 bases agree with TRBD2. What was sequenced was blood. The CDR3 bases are TGTGCCAGCGGTTTCCCGGCGGGAGACGAGACCCAGTACTTC. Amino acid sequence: CASGFPAGDETQYF. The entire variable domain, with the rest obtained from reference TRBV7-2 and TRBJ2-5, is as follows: GAGVSQSPSNKVTEKGKDVELRCDPISGHTALYWYRQSLGQGLEFLIYFQGNSAPDKSGLPSDRFSAERTGGSVSTLTIQRTQQEDSAVYLCASGFPAGDETQYFGPGTRLLVL.